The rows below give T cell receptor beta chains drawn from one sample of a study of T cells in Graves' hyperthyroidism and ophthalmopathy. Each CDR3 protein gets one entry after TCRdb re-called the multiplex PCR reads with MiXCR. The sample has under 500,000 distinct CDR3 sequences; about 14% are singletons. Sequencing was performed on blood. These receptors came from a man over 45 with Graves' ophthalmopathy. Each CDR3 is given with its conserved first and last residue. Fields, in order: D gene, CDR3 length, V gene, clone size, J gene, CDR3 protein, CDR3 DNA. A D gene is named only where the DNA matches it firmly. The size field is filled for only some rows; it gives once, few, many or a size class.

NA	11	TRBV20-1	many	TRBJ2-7	CSATLSYEQYF	TGCAGTGCTACTCTGTCCTACGAGCAGTACTTC
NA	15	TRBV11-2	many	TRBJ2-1	CASRRDLSSYNEQFF	TGTGCCAGCAGGAGAGACCTGAGCTCCTACAATGAGCAGTTCTTC
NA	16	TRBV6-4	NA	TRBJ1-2	CASSIEATGPPYGYTF	TGTGCCAGCAGTATCGAAGCCACGGGACCTCCTTATGGCTACACCTTC
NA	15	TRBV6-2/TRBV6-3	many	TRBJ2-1	CASHRPGDRKNEQFF	TGTGCCAGCCACAGACCAGGGGACCGGAAGAATGAGCAGTTCTTC
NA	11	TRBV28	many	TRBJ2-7	CASISEGEQYF	TGTGCCAGCATCTCCGAAGGCGAGCAGTACTTC
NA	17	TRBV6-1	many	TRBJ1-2	CASSEAETWAANYGYTF	TGTGCCAGCAGTGAAGCGGAGACCTGGGCGGCTAACTATGGCTACACCTTC
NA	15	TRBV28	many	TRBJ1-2	CASSPLGRRPYGYTF	TGTGCCAGCAGCCCACTAGGACGCCGCCCCTATGGCTACACCTTC
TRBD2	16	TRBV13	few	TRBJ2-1	CASSEGRLAGYNEQFF	TGTGCCAGCAGCGAGGGTCGGCTAGCGGGTTACAATGAGCAGTTCTTC
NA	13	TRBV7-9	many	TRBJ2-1	CASSPPSINEQFF	TGTGCCAGCAGCCCCCCCTCCATTAATGAGCAGTTCTTC
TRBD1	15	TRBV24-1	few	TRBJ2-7	CATSALQGGAYEQYF	TGTGCCACCAGTGCCCTACAGGGGGGAGCTTACGAGCAGTACTTC
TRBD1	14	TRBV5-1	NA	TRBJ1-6	CASSSGQGGSPLHF	TGCGCCAGCAGCTCGGGACAGGGAGGCTCACCCCTCCACTTT
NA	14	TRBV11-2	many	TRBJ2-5	CASSFQGSRETQYF	TGTGCCAGCAGCTTTCAAGGCAGCAGAGAGACCCAGTACTTC
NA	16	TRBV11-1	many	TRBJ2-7	CASSLERGRTYYEQYF	TGTGCCAGCAGCTTAGAGAGGGGCCGGACCTACTACGAGCAGTACTTC
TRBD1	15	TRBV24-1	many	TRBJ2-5	CATSESGTGRETQYF	TGTGCCACCAGTGAGTCCGGGACAGGGAGGGAGACCCAGTACTTC
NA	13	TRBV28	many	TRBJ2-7	CASGNRVSYEQYF	TGTGCCAGCGGGAACAGGGTATCCTACGAGCAGTACTTC
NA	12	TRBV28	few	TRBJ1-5	CATEDRDQPQHF	TGTGCCACCGAAGACAGAGATCAGCCCCAGCATTTT
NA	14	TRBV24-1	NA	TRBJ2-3	CATSSAGSADTQYF	TGTGCCACCAGTTCTGCGGGTTCGGCAGATACGCAGTATTTT
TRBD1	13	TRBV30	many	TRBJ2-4	CAGTGAAKNIQYF	TGTGCCGGGACAGGGGCCGCCAAAAACATTCAGTACTTC
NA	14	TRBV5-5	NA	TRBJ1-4	CAGSRSPTNEKLFF	TGTGCCGGCAGCCGCAGCCCAACTAATGAAAAACTGTTTTTT
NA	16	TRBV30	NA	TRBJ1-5	CAWSVRTADSNQPQHF	TGTGCCTGGAGTGTACGGACAGCAGATAGCAATCAGCCCCAGCATTTT
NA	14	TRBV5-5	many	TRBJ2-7	CASSLAMATYEQYF	TGTGCCAGCAGCTTGGCGATGGCAACCTACGAGCAGTACTTC
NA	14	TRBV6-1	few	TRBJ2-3	CASKAGPSTDTQYF	TGTGCCAGCAAAGCGGGCCCTAGCACAGATACGCAGTATTTT
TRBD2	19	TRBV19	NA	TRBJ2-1	CASSIPRERGRSLHIEQFF	TGTGCCAGTAGTATACCTCGGGAGCGGGGCAGATCACTTCATATAGAGCAGTTCTTC
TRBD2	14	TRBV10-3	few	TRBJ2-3	CAISEMVAGKSQYF	TGTGCCATCAGTGAGATGGTAGCGGGAAAGTCGCAGTATTTT
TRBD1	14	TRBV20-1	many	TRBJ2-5	CSATQGELRETQYF	TGCAGTGCTACCCAGGGGGAACTTAGAGAGACCCAGTACTTC
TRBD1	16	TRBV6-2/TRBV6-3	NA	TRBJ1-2	CASRPPGTGGNYGYTF	TGTGCCAGCAGGCCACCCGGGACAGGGGGTAACTATGGCTACACCTTC
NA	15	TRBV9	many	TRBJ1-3	CASSVGTVSGNTIYF	TGTGCCAGCAGCGTAGGTACAGTCTCTGGAAACACCATATATTTT
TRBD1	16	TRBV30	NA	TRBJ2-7	CAWRKPGTGVTYEQYF	TGTGCCTGGAGGAAACCCGGGACAGGGGTTACTTACGAGCAGTACTTC
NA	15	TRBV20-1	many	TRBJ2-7	CSARGGTMSSYEQYF	TGCAGTGCTAGAGGGGGGACAATGAGCTCCTACGAGCAGTACTTC
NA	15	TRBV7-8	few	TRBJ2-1	CASSRGYGSEAEQFF	TGTGCCAGCAGCCGCGGGTACGGGAGTGAGGCTGAGCAGTTCTTC
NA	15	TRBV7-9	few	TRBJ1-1	CASSPPRGINTEAFF	TGTGCCAGCAGCCCACCCCGGGGGATAAACACTGAAGCTTTCTTT
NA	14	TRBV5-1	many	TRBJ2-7	CASSWATLNYEQYF	TGCGCCAGCAGCTGGGCGACATTAAACTACGAGCAGTACTTC
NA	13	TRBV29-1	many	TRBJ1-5	CSVAPQEEGPQHF	TGCAGCGTCGCCCCCCAGGAGGAAGGACCCCAGCATTTT
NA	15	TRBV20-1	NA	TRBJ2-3	CSARGGAASTDAQYF	TGCAGTGCTAGGGGAGGTGCGGCTAGCACAGATGCGCAGTATTTT
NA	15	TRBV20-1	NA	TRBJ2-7	CSARDYGTGSYEQYF	TGCAGTGCTAGAGATTATGGGACCGGCTCCTACGAGCAGTACTTC
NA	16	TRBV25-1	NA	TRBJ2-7	CASSEWGGLAFNEQYF	TGTGCCAGCAGTGAATGGGGGGGGCTAGCGTTCAACGAGCAGTACTTC
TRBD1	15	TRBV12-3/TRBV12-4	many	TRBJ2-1	CASSPPGGLYNEQFF	TGTGCCAGCAGTCCACCAGGGGGCTTGTACAATGAGCAGTTCTTC
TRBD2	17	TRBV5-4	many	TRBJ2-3	CASSLVGLAVPTDTQYF	TGTGCCAGCAGCTTGGTTGGGCTAGCGGTACCCACAGATACGCAGTATTTT
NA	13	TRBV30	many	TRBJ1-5	CAWSVHGDQPQHF	TGTGCCTGGAGTGTACATGGGGACCAGCCCCAGCATTTT
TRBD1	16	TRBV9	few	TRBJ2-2	CASSSQGARNTGELFF	TGTGCCAGCAGCTCACAGGGGGCGAGGAACACCGGGGAGCTGTTTTTT
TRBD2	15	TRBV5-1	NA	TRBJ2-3	CASRRLAGSTFTQYF	TGCGCCAGCCGGAGACTAGCGGGGTCCACCTTTACGCAGTATTTT
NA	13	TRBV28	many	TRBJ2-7	CASLGLVPYEQYF	TGTGCCAGCCTGGGACTTGTTCCCTACGAGCAGTACTTC
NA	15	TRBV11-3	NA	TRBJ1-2	CASGLGGGMSHGYTF	TGTGCCAGCGGCTTGGGGGGGGGGATGTCGCATGGCTACACCTTC
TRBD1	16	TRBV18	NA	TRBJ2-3	CASSRTGGAGTDTQYF	TGTGCCAGCTCGCGGACAGGGGGCGCCGGCACAGATACGCAGTATTTT
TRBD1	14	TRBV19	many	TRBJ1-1	CASSITGAATEAFF	TGTGCCAGTAGTATCACAGGGGCTGCCACTGAAGCTTTCTTT
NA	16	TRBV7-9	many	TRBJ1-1	CASSLASVGAELEAFF	TGTGCCAGCAGCTTAGCGTCCGTCGGGGCAGAACTTGAAGCTTTCTTT
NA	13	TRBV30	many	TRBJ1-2	CAWSSGGPDGYTF	TGTGCCTGGAGTAGCGGGGGCCCCGATGGCTACACCTTC
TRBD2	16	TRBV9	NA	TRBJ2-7	CASSPSSGTLYNEQYF	TGTGCCAGCAGCCCCTCTAGCGGAACTCTTTACAATGAGCAGTACTTC
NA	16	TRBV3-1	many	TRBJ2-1	CASSQDGAGSSNEQFF	TGTGCCAGCAGCCAAGACGGCGCGGGATCTAGCAATGAGCAGTTCTTC
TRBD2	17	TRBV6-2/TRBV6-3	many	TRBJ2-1	CASSYDQAGGPWNEQFF	TGTGCCAGCAGTTACGATCAAGCGGGAGGGCCTTGGAATGAGCAGTTCTTC
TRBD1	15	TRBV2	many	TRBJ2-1	CASSVLQGAYNEQFF	TGTGCCAGCAGTGTGCTCCAGGGGGCCTACAATGAGCAGTTCTTC
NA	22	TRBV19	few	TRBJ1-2	CASSIRFAAGEGALSYSYGYTF	TGTGCCAGTAGTATTCGATTCGCCGCAGGTGAAGGCGCCCTTAGCTATTCCTATGGCTACACCTTC
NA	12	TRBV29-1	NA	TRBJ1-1	CSVEKGVTEAFF	TGCAGCGTTGAGAAGGGGGTCACTGAAGCTTTCTTT
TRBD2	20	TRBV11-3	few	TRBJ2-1	CASTLLLPGLGSGLWNEQFF	TGTGCCAGCACCCTCCTACTACCGGGACTAGGGTCCGGTTTATGGAATGAGCAGTTCTTC
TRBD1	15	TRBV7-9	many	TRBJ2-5	CASSTYGTGLETQYF	TGTGCCAGCAGCACCTATGGGACAGGGTTGGAGACCCAGTACTTC
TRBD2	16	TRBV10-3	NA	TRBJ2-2	CAITGTSGSGTGELFF	TGTGCCATCACCGGGACTAGCGGGAGCGGCACCGGGGAGCTGTTTTTT
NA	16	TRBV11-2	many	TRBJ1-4	CASSSVAGGPDEKLFF	TGTGCCAGCAGCTCAGTGGCGGGGGGGCCGGATGAAAAACTGTTTTTT